Sequencing of this T cell receptor (beta chain) was carried out in a study of blood T cells in healthy people across ages. Study-level information: In model experiments, template switching was able to capture about one barcoded beta molecule for every two T cells that were present.

A second about 7 to 11 cycle PCR used barcoded and J-beta primers. With 12 random nucleotides, a template-switch adaptor tagged each individual cDNA molecule. A minimum of 2.5 million CDR3-containing paired-end reads was obtained for each sample. TCRdb processed the 5' RACE reads anew with MiXCR; each CDR3 protein has one entry. The sample lists 1.5 million to 2 million distinct CDR3 sequences, less than 50% occurring once. The length of the CDR3 is 14 residues. Germline lookup yields CDR1 SGDLS and CDR2 YYNGEE. The junction had 14 bases not matched to a gene; V was cut back by 4 bases and J by 10 bases.

The chain recombines TRBV9 with TRBJ2-7, with 7 bases that match TRBD2. The origin of this receptor is a woman in her forties in good health. Sequencing was done on a sample of blood. The CDR3 coding sequence is TGTGCCAGCAGCACAGGACTGGCGGGGGAGATCCAGTACTTC. This gives the protein CASSTGLAGEIQYF.